The 25 T cell receptor beta chains reported below all come from one sample, sequenced in a study of T cells in Graves' hyperthyroidism and ophthalmopathy. RNA transcripts provided the source from which TCR beta CDR3 regions were amplified. Researchers ran a first-round RT-PCR on the TCR CDR3 using the HTBI primer set. Each CDR3 protein is one row after TCRdb ran MiXCR on the multiplex PCR reads. Of 250,000 to 300,000 distinct CDR3 sequences listed, about an eighth were seen once; the top ten hold approximately 7.9%. The specimen was blood. These receptors were collected from a woman between 35 and 50 years old with Graves' hyperthyroidism.

J is TRBJ1-5 and V is TRBV20-1; no clear D gene. The CDR3 has 13 residues. V was cut by 4 bases and J by 9 bases, with 16 bases left in between. The V gene's germline CDR1 is DFQATT and CDR2 SNEGSKA (reference sequence). The DNA of the CDR3 is TGCAGTGCTAAGACTAGGGCACATCGGCCCCAGCATTTT. Protein product: CSAKTRAHRPQHF.

This clonotype was counted at least ten times. The gene calls are TRBV29-1 and TRBJ2-3; tentative D call: TRBD1 (7 bases). The CDR3 sequence is 12 residues long. V was shortened by 7 bases and J by 4 bases, with 12 bases between the two germline ends. Germline V gene sequence: CDR1 SQVTM, CDR2 ANQGSEA. The CDR3 nucleotides read TGCAGCGGGACAGGAGGGTCAGATACGCAGTATTTT. This encodes CSGTGGSDTQYF.

This clonotype appeared many times. The chain uses TRBV12-3 or TRBV12-4 and TRBJ2-7; D is possibly TRBD2 (6 bases). Trimming took 8 bases from V and 6 from J, leaving 14 bases between them. This CDR3 is built from 12 residues. As DNA, the CDR3 is TGTGCCAGCGGGACTTCCGCCCTCGAGCAGTACTTC. Amino acids: CASGTSALEQYF.

This clonotype was recorded at least ten times. The chain uses TRBV11-3 and TRBJ1-2; 9 bases agree with TRBD1. Germline V CDR1 and CDR2: SGHNT, YENEEA. J was trimmed by 3 bases and V by 0 bases; bases with no gene match: 5. CDR3 length equals 16 residues. The CDR3, as DNA: TGTGCCAGCAGCTTAGAAGGGCGGACAGGGGACTATGGCTACACCTTC. Protein product: CASSLEGRTGDYGYTF. The full variable domain, with the rest looked up from reference TRBV11-3 and TRBJ1-2, is EAGVVQSPRYKIIEKKQPVAFWCNPISGHNTLYWYLQNLGQGPELLIRYENEEAVDDSQLPKDRFSAERLKGVDSTLKIQPAELGDSAVYLCASSLEGRTGDYGYTFGSGTRLTVV.

This clonotype was counted ten times or more. J is TRBJ1-5 and V is TRBV6-1; D gene uncertain. The germline V gene encodes CDR1 MNHNS and CDR2 SASEGT. V lost 2 bases and J 0 bases, leaving 11 bases between the germline ends. This CDR3 spans 16 amino acids. CDR3 DNA: TGTGCCAGCAGTGAAACGGAGTTTTATAGCAATCAGCCCCAGCATTTT. Protein: CASSETEFYSNQPQHF.

This clonotype has at least ten counts. The rearrangement uses TRBV7-9 and TRBJ2-1; TRBD2 matches at 10 bases. The CDR3 totals 22 residues. CDR1 and CDR2 (germline): SEHNR, FQNEAQ (reference sequence). V lost 11 bases, J lost 4 bases, and 32 bases stayed unmatched. The CDR3 region is CAAQGSGRPDHNSLLRYNEQFF. CDR3 coding DNA: TGTGCCGCCCAGGGTAGCGGGAGGCCCGACCACAACTCGCTTCTCCGGTACAATGAGCAGTTCTTC.

This clonotype has a count of ten or more. This chain uses TRBV5-1 with TRBJ1-1; the match to TRBD1 covers 9 bases. The CDR3 extends over 14 amino acids. Trimming removed 4 bases from V and 4 bases from J; junction bases left unmatched: 5. Germline V gives CDR1 SGHRS, CDR2 YFSETQ. CDR3 nucleotides: TGCGCCAGCAGCGCGGGACAGGGCTCCACTGAAGCTTTCTTT. It is translated as CASSAGQGSTEAFF.

At least ten counts were recorded for this clonotype. V and J are TRBV10-3 and TRBJ2-7; the match to TRBD1 covers 9 bases. Germline V gene lookup returns CDR1 ENHRY and CDR2 SYGVKD. V dropped 2 bases and J dropped 7; count of bases not matched to a gene: 6. This CDR3 comprises 14 residues. The CDR3 sequence: CAISERGQGGEQYF. As DNA, the CDR3 is TGTGCCATCAGTGAGAGGGGACAGGGAGGGGAGCAGTACTTC.

J is TRBJ2-3 and V is TRBV19; 9 bases match TRBD2. This CDR3 contains 16 residues. The ends lost 5 bases at V and 2 bases at J; junction bases unmatched: 8. Germline lookup yields CDR1 LNHDA and CDR2 SQIVND (reference sequence). Here the CDR3 reads CASSPRLAEDTDTQYF. Here the CDR3 DNA reads TGTGCCAGTAGTCCGAGACTAGCGGAAGACACAGATACGCAGTATTTT.

This clonotype was seen ten or more times. The chain carries TRBV6-1 and TRBJ1-1; 7 bases align to TRBD1. Germline CDR1 is MNHNS and CDR2 is SASEGT. The CDR3 has 11 residues. The trim removed 6 bases at V and 7 bases at J, leaving 2 bases unmatched. As DNA, the CDR3 is TGTGCCAGCAGCTGGACAGGTGAAGCTTTCTTT. Translating it yields CASSWTGEAFF.

The chain has TRBV6-1 and TRBJ2-2, with a weak D call TRBD1 (6 bases). This CDR3 comprises 15 residues. Looked up from germline, CDR1 is MNHNS and CDR2 is SASEGT. The V gene lost 2 bases and the J gene lost 3 bases, with 10 bases spanning the gap. The CDR3 is CASSELDSYTGELFF. For the CDR3, the DNA is TGTGCCAGCAGTGAATTGGACAGCTACACCGGGGAGCTGTTTTTT.

This clonotype was observed many times. This chain joins TRBV5-1 and TRBJ2-7; TRBD1 or TRBD2 may be the D gene (7 bases each). The germline V and J ends were trimmed by 4 bases and 1 base, with 12 bases remaining between them. CDR1 and CDR2 (germline): SGHRS, YFSETQ. This CDR3 is 14 amino acids long. The CDR3 here is CASSPQGGSYEQYF. Here the CDR3 DNA reads TGCGCCAGCAGCCCTCAGGGGGGGTCCTACGAGCAGTACTTC.

This clonotype was picked up many times. V gene TRBV6-1 combines with J gene TRBJ2-7; D is possibly TRBD1 (5 bases). CDR1 is MNHNS, CDR2 SASEGT, per germline. Trimming cost V 8 bases and J 4 bases, with 21 bases left between them. CDR3 length: 15 amino acids. CDR3 region: CASSDRDFRAYEQYF. The CDR3 region has the DNA TGTGCCAGCTCCGACCGAGACTTCAGGGCGTACGAGCAGTACTTC.

The table lists this clonotype with many counts. V gene TRBV12-3 or TRBV12-4 combines with J gene TRBJ1-1; 7 positions agree with TRBD1. V was clipped by 6 bases and J by 6 bases; unmatched bases: 7. The CDR3 length is 13 residues. The CDR3 bases are TGTGCCAGCAGCTTAAACGGACAGGCTGAAGCTTTCTTT. Amino acid sequence: CASSLNGQAEAFF.

This clonotype was seen ten or more times. The rearrangement joins TRBV3-1 to TRBJ2-3; D remains unclear. Germline-derived CDR1 and CDR2 are LGHDT and YNNKEL (reference sequence). The CDR3 sequence is 16 residues long. The germline V and J ends were trimmed by 0 bases and 5 bases, with 15 bases remaining between them. The CDR3 sequence: CASSQDKWSKRDTQYF. As DNA, the CDR3 is TGTGCCAGCAGCCAAGATAAGTGGTCGAAGAGAGATACGCAGTATTTT.

This clonotype was seen repeatedly, ten times or more. The chain couples TRBV18 to TRBJ1-1, with a weak D call TRBD1 (6 bases). The CDR3 is 14 residues long. The germline V and J ends were trimmed by 2 bases and 6 bases, with 13 bases remaining between them. Germline V gives CDR1 KGHSH, CDR2 LQKENI. CDR3 region: CASSPGGGRAEAFF. DNA for the CDR3: TGTGCCAGCTCACCAGGTGGGGGGCGCGCTGAAGCTTTCTTT.

This clonotype was counted ten times or more. The chain links TRBV27 to TRBJ2-3; 8 bases map to TRBD2. This CDR3 region has 15 residues. Germline CDR1 reads MNHEY; CDR2 reads SMNVEV (reference sequence). Trimming at V came to 3 bases and at J to 3 bases, leaving 5 bases not matched to a gene. CDR3: CASSFTSGRTDTQYF. CDR3 nucleotides: TGTGCCAGCAGTTTCACTAGCGGAAGGACAGATACGCAGTATTTT.

This clonotype occurred many times. The V and J genes are TRBV24-1 and TRBJ2-5; TRBD2 matches at 8 bases. The CDR3 consists of 15 residues. CDR1 is KGHDR and CDR2 is SFDVKD in the germline V gene. The ends lost 0 bases at V and 4 bases at J; junction bases unmatched: 3. CDR3 bases: TGTGCCACCAGTGATTTGGCGGGGGGCGGAGAGACCCAGTACTTC. Translating gives CATSDLAGGGETQYF.

This sequence joins TRBV18 and TRBJ2-5; D is perhaps TRBD2 (6 bases). Germline V gene sequence: CDR1 KGHSH, CDR2 LQKENI. V was pared by 4 bases and J by 4 bases, with 16 bases between. The CDR3 consists of 15 residues. CDR3 protein: CASSRALTRGETQYF. In nucleotides, the CDR3 is TGTGCCAGCTCACGTGCCTTGACTAGGGGAGAGACCCAGTACTTC.

This clonotype was recorded a few times. The genes are TRBV28 and TRBJ2-2; 7 bases match TRBD1. CDR1 MDHEN and CDR2 SYDVKM come from the germline V gene. The CDR3 runs 15 residues. J was trimmed by 1 base and V by 7 bases; bases with no gene match: 6. For the CDR3, the DNA is TGTGCCAGCACCTCAAGGACAGGGAACACCGGGGAGCTGTTTTTT. It codes for CASTSRTGNTGELFF.

This clonotype was seen at least ten times. The chain joins TRBV2 to TRBJ2-1, with D perhaps matching TRBD2 (6 bases). V lost 3 bases and J 10 bases, leaving 13 bases between the germline ends. Germline V gives CDR1 SNHLY, CDR2 FYNNEI. CDR3 length equals 13 residues. CDR3 nucleotides: TGTGCCAGCAGTGACGTGTGGAGGGACGAGCAGTTCTTC. It is translated as CASSDVWRDEQFF. Full variable domain (rest looked up from reference TRBV2 and TRBJ2-1): EPEVTQTPSHQVTQMGQEVILRCVPISNHLYFYWYRQILGQKVEFLVSFYNNEISEKSEIFDDQFSVERPDGSNFTLKIRSTKLEDSAMYFCASSDVWRDEQFFGPGTRLTVL.

This clonotype has ten or more counts. The genes are TRBV20-1 and TRBJ2-7; TRBD2 matches 7 bases. Germline V lookup: CDR1 DFQATT, CDR2 SNEGSKA (reference sequence). The V gene end was trimmed by 3 bases and the J gene end by 4 bases; junction bases not matched to a gene: 6. The CDR3 extends over 13 amino acids. This CDR3 reads CSASPRLAYEQYF. The CDR3 coding sequence is TGCAGTGCTAGTCCCAGACTAGCATACGAGCAGTACTTC.

The table lists this clonotype with a few counts. J is TRBJ2-7 and V is TRBV28, with unresolved D. The germline V gene has CDR1 MDHEN and CDR2 SYDVKM. The CDR3 has 13 residues. V lost 3 bases, J lost 2 bases, and 8 bases lay in between. CDR3 nucleotides: TGTGCCAGCAGTTTCATAAACGCCTACGAGCAGTACTTC. Its protein is CASSFINAYEQYF. Full variable domain (remainder filled in from reference TRBV28 and TRBJ2-7): DVKVTQSSRYLVKRTGEKVFLECVQDMDHENMFWYRQDPGLGLRLIYFSYDVKMKEKGDIPEGYSVSREKKERFSLILESASTNQTSMYLCASSFINAYEQYFGPGTRLTVT.

The chain couples TRBV12-3 or TRBV12-4 to TRBJ2-1; 10 positions match TRBD2. The CDR3 has 16 residues. V shed 2 bases, J shed 9 bases, and the junction held 10 bases outside the gene matches. CDR3 bases: TGTGCCAGCAGTTTAACTAGCGGGGTCGGGGGCGGTGAGCAGTTCTTC. It translates to CASSLTSGVGGGEQFF.

This clonotype showed up many times. This chain uses TRBV28 with TRBJ2-7; 9 bases line up with TRBD1. Germline trimming cut 5 bases from V and 9 bases from J; bases unmatched to any gene: 14. The germline V gene has CDR1 MDHEN and CDR2 SYDVKM. The CDR3 extends over 15 amino acids. The CDR3, as DNA: TGTGCCAGCAGTGCTTGGACAGGGGTGGATTTTGGGCAGTACTTC. Protein: CASSAWTGVDFGQYF. Drawing the rest from reference TRBV28 and TRBJ2-7, the complete variable domain is DVKVTQSSRYLVKRTGEKVFLECVQDMDHENMFWYRQDPGLGLRLIYFSYDVKMKEKGDIPEGYSVSREKKERFSLILESASTNQTSMYLCASSAWTGVDFGQYFGPGTRLTVT.